A selection of T cell receptor beta chains follows, all from one sample in a study of blood T cell repertoires in COVID-19. TCRdb keeps only in-frame clones here, not all; method: immunoSEQ multiplex PCR. The sample holds over 110,000 clones; about 91% are singletons and the top ten take roughly 28%. Material for sequencing was peripheral blood. These receptors all stem from a human donor in a cohort sampled during active COVID-19. CDR3s include the opening cysteine and the closing phenylalanine or tryptophan. D genes are given only for firm matches. Clone size is not always given. Where it is, it says once, few, many or a class for expanded clones.

v_call	j_call	clone_size	d_call	cdr3_nt	cdr3_aa
TRBV5-1	TRBJ2-1	.	TRBD1	TGCGCCAGCAGCTTGTTACAGGGGTTAGGGGAGCAGTTCTTC	CASSLLQGLGEQFF
TRBV2	TRBJ2-7	.	TRBD2	TGTGCCAGCAGGGGCAGGGAGGGTACCTACGAGCAGTACTTC	CASRGREGTYEQYF
TRBV21-1	TRBJ2-7	.	.	TGTGCCAGCATCGGACAGAAGAACGAGCAGTACTTC	CASIGQKNEQYF
TRBV9	TRBJ2-2	once	TRBD2	TGTGCCAGCAGCGCCCGAGCCGGCGGCGGGGGGGCCTGGACCGGGGAGCTGTTTTTT	CASSARAGGGGAWTGELFF
TRBV6-5	TRBJ1-1	once	.	TGTGCCAGCAGTTACGTGGGGCAGTATAACACTGAAGCTTTCTTT	CASSYVGQYNTEAFF
TRBV19	TRBJ1-5	.	TRBD1	TGTGCCAGCTCACCGGGACAGGGGGCGTTTTCGGGCAATCAGCCCCAGCATTTT	CASSPGQGAFSGNQPQHF
TRBV29-1	TRBJ2-7	.	.	TGCAGCGTTGAAGATAGGGGGAACTACGAGCAGTACTTC	CSVEDRGNYEQYF
TRBV9	TRBJ2-3	.	.	TGTGCCAGCAGCGCGGGGTTCACAGATACGCAGTATTTT	CASSAGFTDTQYF
TRBV29-1	TRBJ1-1	.	.	TGCAGCGTGTACAAGAACACTGAAGCTTTCTTT	CSVYKNTEAFF
TRBV7-2	TRBJ1-1	.	TRBD1	TGTGCCAGCAGCCCAGCTACAGGGGGCACTGAAGCTTTCTTT	CASSPATGGTEAFF
TRBV12-3/TRBV12-4	TRBJ2-1	.	.	TGTGCCAGCAGTTTAGCGCTAGGCGAGCAGTTCTTC	CASSLALGEQFF
TRBV24-1	TRBJ2-1	.	TRBD1	TGTGCCACCAGTGAGTTAACAGGGGGCAGTGAGCAGTTCTTC	CATSELTGGSEQFF
TRBV23-1	TRBJ2-7	.	.	TGCGCCAGCAGTCTAAGTGAGGCGCGGTGTTGCAACGAGCAGTACTTC	CASSLSEARCCNEQYF
TRBV5-1	TRBJ2-2	once	.	TGCGCCAGCAGCTTGGCTGGGAAAGGGGGATTCGCCGGGGAGCTGTTTTTT	CASSLAGKGGFAGELFF
TRBV19	TRBJ1-1	.	.	TGTGCCAGTAGGCGCCTGGAGGGGATTGAAGCTTTCTTT	CASRRLEGIEAFF
TRBV6-4	TRBJ1-6	.	.	TGTGCCAGCATTAAAAGGGGGAAATCACCCCTCCACTTT	CASIKRGKSPLHF
TRBV7-3	TRBJ1-1	once	.	TGTGCCAGCAGCTTAGGCGGAGGCACTGAAGCTTTCTTT	CASSLGGGTEAFF
TRBV19	TRBJ1-6	.	.	TGTGCCAGTAGACCTGACAGGAATTCACCCCTCCACTTT	CASRPDRNSPLHF
TRBV7-2	TRBJ2-2	.	.	TGTGCCAGCAGCGAAGGAAGGAGGGGGCCGGGCGGGGAGCTGTTTTTT	CASSEGRRGPGGELFF
TRBV5-1	TRBJ2-1	.	.	TGCGCCAGCAGCTCCCCCCAGGGCATTAATTACTCCTACAATGAGCAGTTCTTC	CASSSPQGINYSYNEQFF
TRBV6-4	TRBJ2-3	.	.	TGTGCCAGCAGTGAAGTTGGGGGGACAGATACGCAGTATTTT	CASSEVGGTDTQYF
TRBV30	TRBJ1-3	few	TRBD1	TGTGCCTGGGGCGGACAGGAGGGTGGAAACACCATATATTTT	CAWGGQEGGNTIYF
TRBV7-9	TRBJ2-3	.	.	TGTGCCAGCAGCCCCGGGACTGACACAGATACGCAGTATTTT	CASSPGTDTDTQYF
TRBV7-9	TRBJ2-2	once	.	TGTGCCAGCAGCATCCTAGAGGCTGGCACCGGGGAGCTGTTTTTT	CASSILEAGTGELFF
TRBV7-9	TRBJ1-2	.	TRBD1	TGTGCCAGCAGCTTAGGGGGCGACAGGGGTCGGGGCTACACCTTC	CASSLGGDRGRGYTF
TRBV18	TRBJ2-2	.	.	TGTGCCAGCTCACCCGACAGAGGGAACACCGGGGAGCTGTTTTTT	CASSPDRGNTGELFF
TRBV2	TRBJ1-4	.	.	TGTGCCAGCAGTGAAAATACAGGGAATCTCATCGTTTTT	CASSENTGNLIVF
TRBV6-2/TRBV6-3	TRBJ2-7	once	.	TGTGCCAGCAGTTACTCCTCCAGGGCGCGACATGATGAGCAGTACTTC	CASSYSSRARHDEQYF
TRBV7-9	TRBJ1-5	few	TRBD1	TGTGCCAGCAGCTTTTTCCAGGGACAGGGGGCCGGGCAGCCCCAGCATTTT	CASSFFQGQGAGQPQHF
TRBV6-4	TRBJ1-1	.	.	TGTGCCAGCAGGCCCAGTGGGGCGGGAACTGAAGCTTTCTTT	CASRPSGAGTEAFF
TRBV3-1/TRBV3-2	TRBJ2-1	.	TRBD1	TGTGCCAGCAGCCAAGTCCCGGACAGGGCCTGGAATGAGCAGTTCTTC	CASSQVPDRAWNEQFF
TRBV29-1	TRBJ1-3	once	.	TGCAGCGCCGGGAGGACTGGAAACACCATATATTTT	CSAGRTGNTIYF
TRBV3-1/TRBV3-2	TRBJ2-5	.	.	TGTGCCAGCAGCCAAGAAACCCGGCGGGAGACCCAGTACTTC	CASSQETRRETQYF
TRBV4-1	TRBJ2-7	.	TRBD1	TGCGCCAGCAGCTCCCCAGGGGGCTTGCAGTACTTC	CASSSPGGLQYF
TRBV7-9	TRBJ1-1	.	.	TGTGCCAGCAGCTTCTCGGTCCCTGAAGCTTTCTTT	CASSFSVPEAFF
TRBV4-2	TRBJ2-1	once	TRBD2	TGTGCCAGCAGCCAAGAGGGGAGCGGGGGGGCCGATGAGCAGTTCTTC	CASSQEGSGGADEQFF
TRBV7-2	TRBJ1-1	.	.	TGTGCCAGCAGCTCCCGTTGGGGGGGGAAGGACACTGAAGCTTTCTTT	CASSSRWGGKDTEAFF
TRBV18	TRBJ1-2	.	TRBD1	TGTGCCAGCTCACCACTCGGGCAGGGGGAAGTCTATGGCTACACCTTC	CASSPLGQGEVYGYTF
TRBV6-5	TRBJ2-1	.	.	TGTGCCAGCAGTTACACGAGCTCCTACAATGAGCAGTTCTTC	CASSYTSSYNEQFF
TRBV6-4	TRBJ1-1	.	.	TGTGCCAGCAGTGACTCGTCGACAGCCCAAGCTTTCTTT	CASSDSSTAQAFF
TRBV30	TRBJ2-1	.	.	TGTGCCTGGAGACCGACGGGGTACAATGAGCAGTTCTTC	CAWRPTGYNEQFF
TRBV5-1	TRBJ2-2	.	TRBD1	TGCGCCAGCAGCCTCCCCTCCGGGACAGGGGGTTTCACCGGGGAGCTGTTTTTT	CASSLPSGTGGFTGELFF
TRBV19	TRBJ2-3	.	TRBD2	TGTGCCAGTAGTCCCTCCCCTAGCGGGGCAGGGTATACGCAGTATTTT	CASSPSPSGAGYTQYF
TRBV30	TRBJ1-1	.	TRBD1	TGTGCCTGGAGTGACAGGGGTTGGACTGAAGCTTTCTTT	CAWSDRGWTEAFF
TRBV14	TRBJ2-1	.	TRBD2	TGTGCCAGCAGCCCGCGGACTAGCGGGGGGACCCGATACAATGAGCAGTTCTTC	CASSPRTSGGTRYNEQFF
TRBV18	TRBJ2-3	once	TRBD2	TGTGCCAGCTCACCAGTAGAACCGGGACTAGATTTGGATACGCAGTATTTT	CASSPVEPGLDLDTQYF
TRBV30	TRBJ1-3	.	.	TGTGCCTGGAAAGGTTGGGGCAGCTTTTCTGGAAACACCATATATTTT	CAWKGWGSFSGNTIYF
TRBV5-1	TRBJ1-2	.	.	TGCGCCAGCAGCTTGGAGTCGACAGTCTATGGCTACACCTTC	CASSLESTVYGYTF
TRBV12-3/TRBV12-4	TRBJ2-3	many	TRBD2	TGTGCCAGCAGCCGAGCGGGGGGGGGACGGCTGTATTTT	CASSRAGGGRLYF
TRBV4-1	TRBJ2-1	.	TRBD1	TGCGCCAGCAGCCAACCTTGGACAGGGAACAATGAGCAGTTCTTC	CASSQPWTGNNEQFF
TRBV7-9	TRBJ1-1	.	.	TGTGCCAGCAGGCCCCTCCGGGGATTGAACACTGAAGCTTTCTTT	CASRPLRGLNTEAFF
TRBV13	TRBJ1-3	.	.	TGTGCCAGCAGCCCCGAGGACAGTCAAGGAAACACCATATATTTT	CASSPEDSQGNTIYF
TRBV4-2	TRBJ2-7	few	.	TGTGCCAGCAGCCCAAGATCGGGGGGACAGGTAGACGAGCAGTACTTC	CASSPRSGGQVDEQYF
TRBV2	TRBJ2-1	once	TRBD2	TGTGCCACCGGACTAGCGGGGAGGAACAATGAGCAGTTCTTC	CATGLAGRNNEQFF